One sample yielded the 20 T cell receptor beta chains listed below, sequenced in a study of cytomegalovirus exposure and HLA in healthy donors (dated 2017 in TCRdb). The library came from the immunoSEQ multiplex PCR assay. A mixture of 60 forward primers for TCR Vbeta segments and 13 reverse primers for TCR Jbeta segments was used in the multiplex PCR. Entries here come from immuneACCESS through TCRdb and include only in-frame sequences with V and J called. Some clones fail to appear in such tables; in the studies checked, an unresolved V gene covers under half of the shortfall, and the cause of the remainder is unknown. Recorded for this sample are 140,000 to 150,000 clones; roughly 88% of them occurred a single time. The top ten clones comprise around 0.5% of the sample. Sequencing was done on a sample of PBMCs. The receptors were sampled from a woman between 40 and 55 years old in good health and CMV-seronegative.

This sequence joins TRBV7-9 and TRBJ1-1; D not certain. The CDR3 consists of 15 residues. Germline V gives CDR1 SEHNR, CDR2 FQNEAQ (reference sequence). Deletions cut 5 bases from V and 5 bases from J, with 18 bases between. DNA for the CDR3: TGTGCCAGCAGCCAATGGGCCTCCCCTGGGACTGAAGCTTTCTTT. Translation: CASSQWASPGTEAFF.

Only a few counts were recorded for this clone. The V and J genes are TRBV6-6 and TRBJ2-1; TRBD2 matches 7 bases. Germline CDR1 is MNHNY and CDR2 is SVGAGI (reference sequence). The V segment lost 0 bases and the J segment 0 bases; nucleotides outside the gene matches: 2. The CDR3 length is 16 residues. The CDR3 DNA reads TGTGCCAGCAGTTACTCTAGGACTAGCTCCTACAATGAGCAGTTCTTC. Residues: CASSYSRTSSYNEQFF.

This chain's CDR3 is CASSLERAGRQETQYF. The CDR3 DNA is TGTGCCAGCAGCTTAGAGAGGGCGGGGCGACAAGAGACCCAGTACTTC. The chain recombines TRBV11-3 with TRBJ2-5; D might be TRBD2 (6 bases). The germline V gene encodes CDR1 SGHNT and CDR2 YENEEA. This CDR3 is built from 16 residues. The germline V and J ends were trimmed by 0 bases and 2 bases, with 13 bases remaining between them. The whole variable domain, remainder taken from reference TRBV11-3 and TRBJ2-5, is EAGVVQSPRYKIIEKKQPVAFWCNPISGHNTLYWYLQNLGQGPELLIRYENEEAVDDSQLPKDRFSAERLKGVDSTLKIQPAELGDSAVYLCASSLERAGRQETQYFGPGTRLLVL.

The V and J genes are TRBV7-8 and TRBJ2-5; TRBD1 matches at 12 bases. The CDR3 runs 16 residues. V lost 5 bases and J lost 3; bases outside the gene matches: 7. Germline V gene data show CDR1 as SGHVS and CDR2 as FQNEAQ. The CDR3 protein is CASSPRDRGQEETQYF. In DNA form, the CDR3 reads TGTGCCAGCAGCCCCCGGGACAGGGGGCAAGAAGAGACCCAGTACTTC.

The DNA of the CDR3 is TGCGCCAGCAGCCAACCACTTCGCACAGATACGCAGTATTTT. Translation gives CASSQPLRTDTQYF. The V call is TRBV4-1, the J call TRBJ2-3; D is uncertain. V lost 2 bases and J lost 1, with 7 bases in between. Germline V gene data show CDR1 as MGHRA and CDR2 as YSYEKL. CDR3 length: 14 amino acids.

This rearrangement joins TRBV7-2 to TRBJ1-1; D gene uncertain. Per germline, CDR1 SGHTA and CDR2 FQGNSA. The CDR3 extends over 13 amino acids. Trimming left V 1 base short and J 11 bases short, with 14 bases between. CDR3 DNA: TGTGCCAGCAGCTTAGAGGTACAGTCCTGGGCTTTCTTT. It is translated as CASSLEVQSWAFF. The complete variable domain, with remaining parts taken from reference TRBV7-2 and TRBJ1-1, reads GAGVSQSPSNKVTEKGKDVELRCDPISGHTALYWYRQSLGQGLEFLIYFQGNSAPDKSGLPSDRFSAERTGGSVSTLTIQRTQQEDSAVYLCASSLEVQSWAFFGQGTRLTVV.

The chain combines TRBV19 with TRBJ2-7; no clear D gene. The CDR3 is 15 residues long. Looked up from germline, CDR1 is LNHDA and CDR2 is SQIVND (reference sequence). V lost 4 bases, J lost 1 base, and 14 bases lay in between. CDR3: CASSKRHLESYEQYF. In DNA, the CDR3 is TGTGCCAGTAGTAAACGACACCTGGAATCCTACGAGCAGTACTTC.

Note on this clone: The junction departs from germline at one end; a sequencing error may be responsible. The V and J genes are TRBV7-9 and TRBJ2-7; TRBD1 agrees at 7 bases. CDR1 SEHNR and CDR2 FQNEAQ come from the germline V gene (reference sequence). The CDR3 covers 13 residues. The CDR3 DNA follows: TGTTCCAGCAGGTCTCGGGACAGCTACGAGCAGTACTTC. It specifies CSSRSRDSYEQYF.

This chain connects TRBV30 to TRBJ2-7; tentative D call: TRBD1 (7 bases). CDR3 length equals 13 residues. Germline CDR1 and CDR2: GTSNPN and SVGIG (reference sequence). Trimming cost V 6 bases and J 2 bases, with 14 bases left between them. CDR3: CACGGGLTYEQYF. In DNA, the CDR3 is TGTGCCTGCGGAGGGGGCTTGACCTACGAGCAGTACTTC.

The chain carries TRBV6-6 and TRBJ2-7, with TRBD2 identical over 7 bases. Losses at the gene ends were 6 bases for V and 2 bases for J; bases not matched to a gene: 13. The CDR3 has 16 amino acids. Germline V gene data show CDR1 as MNHNY and CDR2 as SVGAGI (reference sequence). In nucleotides, the CDR3 is TGTGCCAGCAGCATACGGGGGGATGTCATTACCTACGAGCAGTACTTC. It yields the protein CASSIRGDVITYEQYF.

This chain joins TRBV9 and TRBJ2-3, with D maybe TRBD2 (5 bases). Trimming removed 1 base from V and 3 bases from J, with 9 bases in between. This CDR3 has 14 amino acids. In germline, CDR1 is SGDLS, CDR2 YYNGEE. The CDR3 protein is CASSVFPGTDTQYF. DNA for the CDR3: TGTGCCAGCAGCGTATTCCCGGGGACAGATACGCAGTATTTT.

The gene calls are TRBV7-6 and TRBJ2-3; possible D gene TRBD2, 6 bases. Germline V CDR1 and CDR2: SGHVS, FNYEAQ. V lost 5 bases and J 0 bases, leaving 15 bases between the germline ends. The CDR3 consists of 16 residues. Here the CDR3 DNA reads TGTGCCAGCAGCCCCCGTGGAGGGGTCAGCACAGATACGCAGTATTTT. Protein product: CASSPRGGVSTDTQYF.

V and J are TRBV12-2 and TRBJ2-7; the tabulated D call, TRBD2, remains unverified against the DNA. TRBV12-2 has pseudogene status. This CDR3 is built from 14 residues. CDR3 sequence: CASRLVEPIYEQYF. CDR3 nucleotides: TGTGCAAGTCGCTTAGTGGAGCCCATCTACGAGCAGTACTTC.

This rearrangement joins TRBV6-5 to TRBJ1-2, with TRBD1 matching over 8 bases. The junction had 5 bases not matched to a gene; V was cut back by 8 bases and J by 3 bases. This CDR3 spans 13 amino acids. The germline CDR1 and CDR2 sequences are MNHEY and SVGAGI. The CDR3 protein is CASSTGGDYGYTF. In nucleotides, the CDR3 is TGTGCCAGCTCTACAGGGGGTGACTATGGCTACACCTTC.

The chain uses TRBV7-8 and TRBJ2-1; TRBD2 agrees at 10 bases. Germline V gives CDR1 SGHVS, CDR2 FQNEAQ. The CDR3 totals 17 residues. V dropped 5 bases and J dropped 3; count of bases not matched to a gene: 10. CDR3 in amino acids: CASSDLSGRDSYNEQFF. The CDR3, as DNA: TGTGCCAGCAGCGATCTCAGCGGGAGGGATAGCTACAATGAGCAGTTCTTC.

This clone was observed once. The rearrangement joins TRBV29-1 to TRBJ2-5; 10 nucleotides align to TRBD1. The CDR3 has 16 residues. Germline CDR1 and CDR2: SQVTM and ANQGSEA. V lost 6 bases and J lost 3; bases outside the gene matches: 13. CDR3 in amino acids: CSVSGTGDGNEETQYF. As DNA, the CDR3 is TGCAGCGTCTCCGGGACAGGGGACGGGAACGAAGAGACCCAGTACTTC.

Comment on this clone: An end of the junction differs from the germline gene, which may be a read error. The CDR3 here is CSSSPTSGGGLYEQYF. CDR3 nucleotide sequence: TGTTCCAGCAGCCCGACTAGCGGAGGGGGACTGTACGAGCAGTACTTC. This rearrangement joins TRBV7-9 to TRBJ2-7; 9 bases are a match to TRBD2. Germline V gene sequence: CDR1 SEHNR, CDR2 FQNEAQ (reference sequence). The CDR3 totals 16 residues.

The chain uses TRBV27 and TRBJ2-1; TRBD2 aligns across 11 bases. V lost 5 bases to trimming and J lost 10 bases; unmatched junction nucleotides: 13. CDR3 length: 16 amino acids. Germline CDR1 and CDR2: MNHEY and SMNVEV (reference sequence). CDR3 sequence (DNA): TGTGCCAGCAGTCGCATTTTCGTCCGGACTAGCGGGGAGCAGTTCTTC. Translation: CASSRIFVRTSGEQFF.

The chain carries TRBV11-2 and TRBJ1-5; the D is unclear. V was shortened by 1 base and J by 0 bases, with 7 bases between the two germline ends. CDR1 and CDR2 (germline): SGHAT, FQNNGV. The CDR3 length is 15 residues. The CDR3 sequence: CASSLGSHSNQPQHF. The DNA of the CDR3 is TGTGCCAGCAGCTTAGGTAGCCATAGCAATCAGCCCCAGCATTTT.

This chain links TRBV7-9 with TRBJ2-5, with a weak D call TRBD2 (6 bases). Germline CDR1 SEHNR, CDR2 FQNEAQ (reference sequence). V lost 8 bases, J lost 11 bases, and 18 bases lay in between. The CDR3 is made up of 12 amino acids. CDR3 region: CASGTLPYEQYF. CDR3 DNA sequence: TGTGCCAGCGGGACTCTTCCCTATGAGCAGTACTTC.